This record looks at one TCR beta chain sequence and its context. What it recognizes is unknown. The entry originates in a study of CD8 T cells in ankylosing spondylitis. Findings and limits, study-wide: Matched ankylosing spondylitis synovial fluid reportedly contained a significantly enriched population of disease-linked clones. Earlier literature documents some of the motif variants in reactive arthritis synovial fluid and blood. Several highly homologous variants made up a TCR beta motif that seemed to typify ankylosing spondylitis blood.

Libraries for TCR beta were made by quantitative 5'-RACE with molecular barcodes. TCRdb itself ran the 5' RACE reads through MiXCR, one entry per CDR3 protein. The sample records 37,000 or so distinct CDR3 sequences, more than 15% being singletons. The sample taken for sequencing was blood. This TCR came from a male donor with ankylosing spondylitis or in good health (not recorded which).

The CDR3 here is CASSLVQARTQYF. DNA of the CDR3: TGTGCCAGCAGTTTGGTACAAGCCCGCACGCAGTATTTT. This chain joins TRBV28 and TRBJ2-3; D not resolved. Trimming pared 3 bases from V and 9 bases from J, leaving 13 bases between. Germline lookup yields CDR1 MDHEN and CDR2 SYDVKM. This CDR3 contains 13 residues.